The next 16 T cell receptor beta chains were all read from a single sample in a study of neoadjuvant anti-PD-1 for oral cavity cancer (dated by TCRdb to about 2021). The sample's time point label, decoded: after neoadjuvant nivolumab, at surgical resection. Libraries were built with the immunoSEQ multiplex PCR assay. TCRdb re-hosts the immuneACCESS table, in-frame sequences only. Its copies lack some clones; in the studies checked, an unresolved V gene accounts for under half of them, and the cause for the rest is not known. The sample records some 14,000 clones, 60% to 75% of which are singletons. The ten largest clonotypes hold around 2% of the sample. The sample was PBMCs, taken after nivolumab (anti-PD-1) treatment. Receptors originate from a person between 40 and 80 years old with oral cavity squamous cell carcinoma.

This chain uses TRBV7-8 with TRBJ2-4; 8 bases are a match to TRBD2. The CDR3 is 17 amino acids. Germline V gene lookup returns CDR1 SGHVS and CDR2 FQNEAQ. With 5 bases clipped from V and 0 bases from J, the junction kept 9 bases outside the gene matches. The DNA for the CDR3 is TGTGCCAGCAGCCCACATCGGGGGGGTGTAGCCAAAAACATTCAGTACTTC. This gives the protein CASSPHRGGVAKNIQYF.

The CDR3, as DNA: TGTGCCAGCGCAGGGGACAGAGTCTCTGGAAACACCATATATTTT. Residues: CASAGDRVSGNTIYF. The V and J genes are TRBV7-9 and TRBJ1-3; 7 nucleotides align to TRBD1. The length of the CDR3 is 15 residues. V lost 8 bases to trimming and J lost 0 bases; unmatched junction nucleotides: 7. Germline V gives CDR1 SEHNR, CDR2 FQNEAQ (reference sequence).

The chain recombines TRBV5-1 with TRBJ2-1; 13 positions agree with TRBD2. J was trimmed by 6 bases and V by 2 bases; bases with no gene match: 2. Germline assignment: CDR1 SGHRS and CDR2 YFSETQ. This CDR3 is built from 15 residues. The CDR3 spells CASSLTSGRANEQFF. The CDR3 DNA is TGCGCCAGCAGCTTAACTAGCGGGAGGGCCAATGAGCAGTTCTTC.

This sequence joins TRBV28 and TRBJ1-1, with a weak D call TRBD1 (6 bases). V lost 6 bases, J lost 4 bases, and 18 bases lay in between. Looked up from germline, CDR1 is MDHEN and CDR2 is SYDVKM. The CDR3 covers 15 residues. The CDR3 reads CASSRMGHWGTEAFF. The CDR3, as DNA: TGTGCCAGCAGCCGGATGGGACACTGGGGCACTGAAGCTTTCTTT.

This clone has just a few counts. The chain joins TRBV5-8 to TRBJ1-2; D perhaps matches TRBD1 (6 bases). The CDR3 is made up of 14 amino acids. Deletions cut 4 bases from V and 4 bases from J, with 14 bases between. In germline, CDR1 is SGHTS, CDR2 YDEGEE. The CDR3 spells CASSRTELVYGYTF. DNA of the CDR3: TGTGCCAGCAGCCGGACAGAGCTCGTCTATGGCTACACCTTC.

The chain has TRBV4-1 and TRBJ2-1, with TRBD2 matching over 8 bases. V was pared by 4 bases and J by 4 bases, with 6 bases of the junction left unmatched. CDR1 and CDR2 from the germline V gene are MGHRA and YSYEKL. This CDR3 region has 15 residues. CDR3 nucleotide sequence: TGCGCCAGCAGCCGAGTAGCGGGGACTTACAATGAGCAGTTCTTC. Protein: CASSRVAGTYNEQFF.

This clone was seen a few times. For the CDR3, the DNA is TGTGCCAGCAGTGAGTGGCACGGACAGGCGGGGTATGGCTACACCTTC. The encoded protein is CASSEWHGQAGYGYTF. J is TRBJ1-2 and V is TRBV2, with 7 bases fitting TRBD1. The CDR3 contains 16 residues. V lost 3 bases, J lost 5 bases, and 12 bases stayed unmatched. Germline V lookup: CDR1 SNHLY, CDR2 FYNNEI.

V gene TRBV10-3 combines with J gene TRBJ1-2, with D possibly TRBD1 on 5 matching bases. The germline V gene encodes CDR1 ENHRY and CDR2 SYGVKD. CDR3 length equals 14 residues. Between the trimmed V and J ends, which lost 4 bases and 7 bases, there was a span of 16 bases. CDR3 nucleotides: TGTGCCATCAGTGGAGGGACCGCCGGTCTTGGCTACACCTTC. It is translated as CAISGGTAGLGYTF.

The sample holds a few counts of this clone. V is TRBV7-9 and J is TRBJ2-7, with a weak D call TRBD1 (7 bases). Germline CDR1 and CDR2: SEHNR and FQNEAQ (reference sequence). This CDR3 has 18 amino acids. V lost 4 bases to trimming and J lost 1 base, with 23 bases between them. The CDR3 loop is CASSSQGWRGDHSYEQYF. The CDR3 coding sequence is TGTGCCAGCAGCTCACAGGGGTGGCGGGGAGACCATTCCTACGAGCAGTACTTC.

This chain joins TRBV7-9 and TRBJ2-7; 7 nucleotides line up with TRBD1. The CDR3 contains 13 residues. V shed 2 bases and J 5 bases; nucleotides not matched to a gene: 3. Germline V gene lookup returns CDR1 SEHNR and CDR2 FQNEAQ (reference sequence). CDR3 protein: CASSLTQGDEQYF. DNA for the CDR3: TGTGCCAGCAGCTTAACTCAGGGGGACGAGCAGTACTTC. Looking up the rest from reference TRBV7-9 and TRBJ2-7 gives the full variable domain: DTGVSQNPRHKITKRGQNVTFRCDPISEHNRLYWYRQTLGQGPEFLTYFQNEAQLEKSRLLSDRFSAERPKGSFSTLEIQRTEQGDSAMYLCASSLTQGDEQYFGPGTRLTVT.

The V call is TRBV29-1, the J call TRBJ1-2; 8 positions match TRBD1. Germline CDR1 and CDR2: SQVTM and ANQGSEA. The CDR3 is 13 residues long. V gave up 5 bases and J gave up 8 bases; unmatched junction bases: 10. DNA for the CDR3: TGCAGCGTTTACGCCCAGGGGGCGCAGGGCTACACCTTC. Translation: CSVYAQGAQGYTF.

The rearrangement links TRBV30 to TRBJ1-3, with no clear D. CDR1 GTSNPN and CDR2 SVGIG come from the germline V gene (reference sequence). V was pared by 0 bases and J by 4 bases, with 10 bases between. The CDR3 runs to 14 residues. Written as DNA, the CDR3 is TGTGCCTGGAGTGTACAAGGGAACGGAAACACCATATATTTT. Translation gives CAWSVQGNGNTIYF.

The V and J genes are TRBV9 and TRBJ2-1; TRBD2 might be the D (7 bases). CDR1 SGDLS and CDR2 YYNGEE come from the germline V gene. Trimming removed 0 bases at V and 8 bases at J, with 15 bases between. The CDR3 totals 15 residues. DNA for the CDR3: TGTGCCAGCAGCGTAGCGGGGGGCCCCTTAGATGAGCAGTTCTTC. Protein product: CASSVAGGPLDEQFF.

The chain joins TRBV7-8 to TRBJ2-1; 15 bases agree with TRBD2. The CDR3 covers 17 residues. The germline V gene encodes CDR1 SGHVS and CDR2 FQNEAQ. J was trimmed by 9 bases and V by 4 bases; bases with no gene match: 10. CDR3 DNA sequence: TGTGCCAGCAGCTACAGGGGACTAGCGGGAGGCGGCGGTGAGCAGTTCTTC. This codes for CASSYRGLAGGGGEQFF.

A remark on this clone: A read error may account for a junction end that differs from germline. The CDR3 coding sequence is TGTGCCAGCAGTACAGGGACTAGCCCTTTC. As protein: CASSTGTSPF. V usage is TRBV27 and J usage is TRBJ2-7; 9 nucleotides agree with TRBD2. The CDR3 contains 10 residues. The germline gives CDR1 MNHEY, CDR2 SMNVEV (reference sequence).

This CDR3 is CASSFGIATNEQFF. In DNA form, the CDR3 reads TGTGCCAGCAGTTTCGGGATAGCGACGAATGAGCAGTTCTTC. The chain carries TRBV28 and TRBJ2-1; D may be TRBD2 (5 bases). Germline lookup yields CDR1 MDHEN and CDR2 SYDVKM. This CDR3 is 14 amino acids long. The V gene lost 3 bases and the J gene lost 7 bases, with 13 bases spanning the gap.